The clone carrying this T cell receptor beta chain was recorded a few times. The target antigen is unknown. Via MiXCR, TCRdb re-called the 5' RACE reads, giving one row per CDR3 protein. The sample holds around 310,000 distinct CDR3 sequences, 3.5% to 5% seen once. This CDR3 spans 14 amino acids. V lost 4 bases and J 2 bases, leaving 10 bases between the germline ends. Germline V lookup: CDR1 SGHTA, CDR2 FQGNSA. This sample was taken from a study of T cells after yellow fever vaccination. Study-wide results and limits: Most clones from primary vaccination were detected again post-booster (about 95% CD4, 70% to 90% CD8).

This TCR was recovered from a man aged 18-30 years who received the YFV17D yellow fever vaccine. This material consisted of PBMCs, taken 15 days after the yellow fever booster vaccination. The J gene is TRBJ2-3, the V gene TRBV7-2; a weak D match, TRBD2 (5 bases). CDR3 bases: TGTGCCAGCAGCTCGACTACTAACACAGATACGCAGTATTTT. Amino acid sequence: CASSSTTNTDTQYF.